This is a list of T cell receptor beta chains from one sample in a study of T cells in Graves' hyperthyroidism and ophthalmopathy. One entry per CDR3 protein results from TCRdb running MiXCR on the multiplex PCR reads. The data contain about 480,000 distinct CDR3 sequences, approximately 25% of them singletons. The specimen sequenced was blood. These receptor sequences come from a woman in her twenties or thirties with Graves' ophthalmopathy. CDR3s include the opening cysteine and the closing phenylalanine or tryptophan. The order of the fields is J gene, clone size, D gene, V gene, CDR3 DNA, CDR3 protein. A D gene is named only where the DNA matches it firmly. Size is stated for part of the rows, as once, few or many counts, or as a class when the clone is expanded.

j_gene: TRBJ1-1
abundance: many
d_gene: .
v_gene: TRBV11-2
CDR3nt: TGTGCCAGCAGCTTAGTGGCAGTTAGGAACACTGAAGCTTTCTTT
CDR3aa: CASSLVAVRNTEAFF

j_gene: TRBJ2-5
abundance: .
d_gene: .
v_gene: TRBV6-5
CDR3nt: TGTGCCAGCAGTTACTCGGGCGGGACCCAGTACTTC
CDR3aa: CASSYSGGTQYF

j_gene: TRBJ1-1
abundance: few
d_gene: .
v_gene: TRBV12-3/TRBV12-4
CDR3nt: TGTGCCAGCAGTTCTCGGAAAAACACTGAAGCTTTCTTT
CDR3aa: CASSSRKNTEAFF

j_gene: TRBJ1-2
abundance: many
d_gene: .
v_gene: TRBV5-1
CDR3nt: TGCGCCAGTCGACAGTATTCCTGGCACTATGGCTACACCTTC
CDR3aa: CASRQYSWHYGYTF

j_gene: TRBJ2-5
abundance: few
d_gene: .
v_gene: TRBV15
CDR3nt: TGTGCCACCAGCAGAGATTTAACTGCCAGGTCGAGAGAGACCCAGTACTTC
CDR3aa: CATSRDLTARSRETQYF

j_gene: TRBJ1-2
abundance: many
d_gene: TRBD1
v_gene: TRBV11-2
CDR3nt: TGTGCCAGCAGCTTCGGACAGGGGGCAGGAGGCTACACCTTC
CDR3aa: CASSFGQGAGGYTF

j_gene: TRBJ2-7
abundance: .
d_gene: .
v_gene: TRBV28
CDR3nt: TGTGCCAGCAGTTTGTTCCGGGGCCAGGCATCCTACGAGCAGTACTTC
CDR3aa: CASSLFRGQASYEQYF

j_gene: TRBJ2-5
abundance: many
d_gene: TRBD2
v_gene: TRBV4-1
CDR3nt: TGCGCCAGCAGCCAAGGCCTAGCGGGGGCAGGAGAGACCCAGTACTTC
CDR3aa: CASSQGLAGAGETQYF

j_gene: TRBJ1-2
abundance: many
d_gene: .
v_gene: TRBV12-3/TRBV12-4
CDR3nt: TGTGCCAGCAGTTTCGAGGACAGCTATGGCTACACCTTC
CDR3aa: CASSFEDSYGYTF

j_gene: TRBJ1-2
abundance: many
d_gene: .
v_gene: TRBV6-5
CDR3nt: TGTGCCAGCAGAGGACTGATGAGCTATGGCTACACCTTC
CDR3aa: CASRGLMSYGYTF

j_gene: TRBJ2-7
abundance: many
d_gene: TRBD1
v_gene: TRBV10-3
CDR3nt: TGTGCCATCAGTATACAGGGGGACGAGCAGTACTTC
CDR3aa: CAISIQGDEQYF

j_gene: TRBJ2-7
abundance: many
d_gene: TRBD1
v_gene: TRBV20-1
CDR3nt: TGCAGTGCTAGAGGGGGAGTTCGGGACAGGACGTTCTACGAGCAGTACTTC
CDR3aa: CSARGGVRDRTFYEQYF

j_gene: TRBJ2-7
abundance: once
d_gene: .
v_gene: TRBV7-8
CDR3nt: TGTGCCAGCAGCTTAGGCCTCCGGTCCTACGAGCAGTACTTC
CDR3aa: CASSLGLRSYEQYF

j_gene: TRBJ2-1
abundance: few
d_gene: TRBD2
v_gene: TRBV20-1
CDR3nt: TGCAGTGCTACTTTAGCGGGGGCCCTTTCCTACAATGAGCAGTTCTTC
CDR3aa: CSATLAGALSYNEQFF

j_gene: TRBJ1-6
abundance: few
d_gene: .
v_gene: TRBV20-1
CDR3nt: TGCAGTGCTAGAGACAGGGGAGCCGGTTCACCCCTCCACTTT
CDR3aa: CSARDRGAGSPLHF

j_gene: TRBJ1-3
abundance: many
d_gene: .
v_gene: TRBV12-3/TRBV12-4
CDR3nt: TGTGCCAGCAGTTTTTACGGAAACACCATATATTTT
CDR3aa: CASSFYGNTIYF

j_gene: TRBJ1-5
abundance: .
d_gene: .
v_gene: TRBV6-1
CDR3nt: TGTGCCAGCACCCCAAGCACAGGGTTATATCAGCCCCAGCATTTT
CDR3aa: CASTPSTGLYQPQHF

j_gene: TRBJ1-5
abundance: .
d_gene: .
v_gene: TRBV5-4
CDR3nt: TGTGCCAGCAGCTCGGAAACAGGGACGAGTAGTAATCAGCCCCAGCATTTT
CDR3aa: CASSSETGTSSNQPQHF

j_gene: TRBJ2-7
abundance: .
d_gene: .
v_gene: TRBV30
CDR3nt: TGTGCCTGGAGTACCCCTTACGAGCAGTACTTC
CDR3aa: CAWSTPYEQYF

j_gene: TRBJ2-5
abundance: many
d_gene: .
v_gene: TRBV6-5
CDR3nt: TGTGCCAGCAGTTTTGGCGGACAAGAGACCCAGTACTTC
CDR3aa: CASSFGGQETQYF

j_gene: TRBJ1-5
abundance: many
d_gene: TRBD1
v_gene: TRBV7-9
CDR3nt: TGTGCCAGCAGCGTTGCCGGGACAGCAAATCAGCCCCAGCATTTT
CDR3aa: CASSVAGTANQPQHF

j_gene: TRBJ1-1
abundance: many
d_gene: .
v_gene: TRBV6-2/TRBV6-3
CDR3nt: TGTGCCAGCAGCGAAAGAGGGTTGTACTCTATCGACACTGAAGCTTTCTTT
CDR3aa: CASSERGLYSIDTEAFF

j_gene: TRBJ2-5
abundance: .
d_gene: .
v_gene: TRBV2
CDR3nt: TGTGCCAGCAGACTTGGAACCCATATCCAAGAGACCCAGTACTTC
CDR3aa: CASRLGTHIQETQYF

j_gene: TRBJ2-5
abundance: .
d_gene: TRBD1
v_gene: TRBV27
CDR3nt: TGTGCCAGCAGTTCCGACAGGGGGCGGAAGGAGACCCAGTACTTC
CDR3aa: CASSSDRGRKETQYF

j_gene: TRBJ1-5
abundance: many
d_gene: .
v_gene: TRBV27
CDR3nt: TGTGCCAGCAGTTTATACGGGCGGGGGCAGCCCCAGCATTTT
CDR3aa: CASSLYGRGQPQHF

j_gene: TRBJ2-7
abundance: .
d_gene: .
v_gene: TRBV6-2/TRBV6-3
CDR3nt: TGTGCCAGCAGTTATGCCCCGATCAACGAGCAGTACTTC
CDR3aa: CASSYAPINEQYF

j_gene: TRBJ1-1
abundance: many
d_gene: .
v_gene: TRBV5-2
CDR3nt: TGTGCCAGCAACACCATACCCTCCCTGACAAAAAGGGACGGTTACACTGAAGCTTTCTTT
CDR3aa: CASNTIPSLTKRDGYTEAFF

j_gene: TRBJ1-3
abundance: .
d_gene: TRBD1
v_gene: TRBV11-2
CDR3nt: TGTGCCAGCAGTCCCACTCAGGGGGCTTATGGAAACACCATATATTTT
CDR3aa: CASSPTQGAYGNTIYF

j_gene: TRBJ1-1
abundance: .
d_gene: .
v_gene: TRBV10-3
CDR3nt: TGTGCCATCAGTGTGACTCCCCCCGGACTGGAGTACACTGAAGCTTTCTTT
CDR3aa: CAISVTPPGLEYTEAFF

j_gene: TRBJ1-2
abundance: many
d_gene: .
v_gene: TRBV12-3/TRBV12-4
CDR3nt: TGTGCCAGCAGCCTCGGGGGGCTGGGCTATGGCTACACCTTC
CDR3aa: CASSLGGLGYGYTF

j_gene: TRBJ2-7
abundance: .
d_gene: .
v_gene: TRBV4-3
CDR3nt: TGCGCCAGCAGCCAAGGGGTAGGAGGCTACGAGCAGTACTTC
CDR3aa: CASSQGVGGYEQYF

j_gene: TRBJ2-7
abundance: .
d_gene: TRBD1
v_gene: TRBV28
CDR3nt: TGTGCCAGCAGTTTAGGTCGGCCGGGACAGGGCCACGAGCAGTACTTC
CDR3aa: CASSLGRPGQGHEQYF

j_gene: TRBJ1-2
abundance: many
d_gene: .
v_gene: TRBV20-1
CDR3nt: TGCAGTGCTAGGGTCGGGGGGTTCGACTATGGCTACACCTTC
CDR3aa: CSARVGGFDYGYTF

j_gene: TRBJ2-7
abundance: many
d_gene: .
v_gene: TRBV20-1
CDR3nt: TGCAGTGCTCGCGGGGACTCCTACGAGCAGTACTTC
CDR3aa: CSARGDSYEQYF

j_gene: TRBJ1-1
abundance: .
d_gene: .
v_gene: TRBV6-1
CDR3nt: TGTGCCGGCCGGGACGGAGACACTGAAGCTTTCTTT
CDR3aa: CAGRDGDTEAFF

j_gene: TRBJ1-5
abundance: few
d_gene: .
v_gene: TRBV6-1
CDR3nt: TGTGCCAGCAGTGTTCAGATTAATCAGCCCCAGCATTTT
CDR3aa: CASSVQINQPQHF

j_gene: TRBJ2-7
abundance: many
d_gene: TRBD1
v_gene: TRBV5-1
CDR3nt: TGCGCCAGCAGCACCGGACAGGAAAGCTCCTACGAGCAGTACTTC
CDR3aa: CASSTGQESSYEQYF

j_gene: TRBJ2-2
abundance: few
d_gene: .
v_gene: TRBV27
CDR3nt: TGTGCCAGCAGTTTAGGAGAAACAGTGGCCGGGGAGCTGTTTTTT
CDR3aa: CASSLGETVAGELFF

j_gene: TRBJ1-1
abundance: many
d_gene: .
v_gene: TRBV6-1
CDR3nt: TGTGCCAGCAGGGAACAGGCAGAAGCTTTCTTT
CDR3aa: CASREQAEAFF

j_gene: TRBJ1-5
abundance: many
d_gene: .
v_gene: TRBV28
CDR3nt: TGTGCCAGCAGTTTACTCTTCCCGGACGAAAGCAATCAGCCCCAGCATTTT
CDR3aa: CASSLLFPDESNQPQHF

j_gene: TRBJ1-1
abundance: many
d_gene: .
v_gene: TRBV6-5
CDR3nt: TGTGCCAGCAGTTACCACACTGAAGCTTTCTTT
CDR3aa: CASSYHTEAFF

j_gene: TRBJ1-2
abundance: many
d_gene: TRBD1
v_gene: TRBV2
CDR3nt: TGTGCCAGCACTGGGACAGGGTTTGGCTACACCTTC
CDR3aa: CASTGTGFGYTF

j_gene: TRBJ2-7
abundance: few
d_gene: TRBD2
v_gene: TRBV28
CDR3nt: TGTGCCAGCAGCTCTTCTGGGGAGGGGCTCGCCTACGAGCAGTACTTC
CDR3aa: CASSSSGEGLAYEQYF

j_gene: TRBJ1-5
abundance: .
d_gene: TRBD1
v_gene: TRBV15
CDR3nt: TGTGCCACCAGCAGGGCCGGGACAGGGGATCAGCCCCAGCATTTT
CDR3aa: CATSRAGTGDQPQHF

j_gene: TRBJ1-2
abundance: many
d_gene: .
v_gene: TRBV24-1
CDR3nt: TGTGCCACCAGCCGTGTCGGGTTTTATGGCTACACCTTC
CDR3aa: CATSRVGFYGYTF

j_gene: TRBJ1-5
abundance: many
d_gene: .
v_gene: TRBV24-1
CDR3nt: TGTGCCACCAGTGATTCACAGGGCTATAGCAATCAGCCCCAGCATTTT
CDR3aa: CATSDSQGYSNQPQHF

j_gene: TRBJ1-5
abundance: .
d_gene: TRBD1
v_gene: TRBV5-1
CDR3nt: TGCGCCAGCAGCTTGGTGGGGACAGGGTACGCTTGGAATCAGCCCCAGCATTTT
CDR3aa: CASSLVGTGYAWNQPQHF

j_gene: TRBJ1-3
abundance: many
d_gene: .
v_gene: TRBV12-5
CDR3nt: TGTGCTAGTGGGCTCGACAGTGCTGGAAACACCATATATTTT
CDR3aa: CASGLDSAGNTIYF

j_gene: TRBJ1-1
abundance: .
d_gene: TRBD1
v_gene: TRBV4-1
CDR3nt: TGCGCCAGCAGCCAGCGACAGGGGGTGGGTACTGAAGCTTTCTTT
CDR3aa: CASSQRQGVGTEAFF

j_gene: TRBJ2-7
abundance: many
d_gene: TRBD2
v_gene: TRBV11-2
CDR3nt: TGTGCCAGCAGCTTCTCTAGCGGGAGTGCAAAATACGAGCAGTACTTC
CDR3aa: CASSFSSGSAKYEQYF

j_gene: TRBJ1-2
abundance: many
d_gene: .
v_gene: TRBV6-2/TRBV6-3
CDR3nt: TGTGCCAGCAGTTACTCGAGTCAGCAAAACCCGAAAGCCTATGGCTACACCTTC
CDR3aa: CASSYSSQQNPKAYGYTF

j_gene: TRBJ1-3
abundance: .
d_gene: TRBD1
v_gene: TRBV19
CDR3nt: TGTGCCAGTCGTGTTAATCCGGGACAGGGGCAGGCTGGAAACACCATATATTTT
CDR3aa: CASRVNPGQGQAGNTIYF

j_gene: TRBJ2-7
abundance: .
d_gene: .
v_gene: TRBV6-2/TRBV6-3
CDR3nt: TGTGCCAGCAGTTACCTCAAAGGGAACGGAGAGCAGTACTTC
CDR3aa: CASSYLKGNGEQYF

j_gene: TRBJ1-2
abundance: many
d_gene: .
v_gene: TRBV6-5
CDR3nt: TGTGCCAGCAGTTACTCGATCCCCGGACAGCACTATGGCTACACCTTC
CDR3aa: CASSYSIPGQHYGYTF

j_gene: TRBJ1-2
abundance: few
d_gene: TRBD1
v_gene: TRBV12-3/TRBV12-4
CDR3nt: TGTGCCAGCACCGGGACAGCCCGGGCCCCCTATGGCTACACCTTC
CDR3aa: CASTGTARAPYGYTF

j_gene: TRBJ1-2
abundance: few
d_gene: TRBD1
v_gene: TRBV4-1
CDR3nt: TGCGCCAGCAGCCAAGGGGCTGCGACAGGGGGATATGGCTACACCTTC
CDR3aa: CASSQGAATGGYGYTF

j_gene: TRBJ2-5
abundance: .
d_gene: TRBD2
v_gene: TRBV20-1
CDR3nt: TGCAGTGCAGTAGCGGGAGTTGGAGAGACCCAGTACTTC
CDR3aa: CSAVAGVGETQYF

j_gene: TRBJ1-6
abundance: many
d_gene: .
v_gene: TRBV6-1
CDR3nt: TGTGCCAGCCACCCGAAGAGGGAGAATTCACCCCTCCACTTT
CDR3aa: CASHPKRENSPLHF

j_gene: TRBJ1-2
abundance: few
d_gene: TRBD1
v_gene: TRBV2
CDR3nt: TGTGCCAGCAGTGAAGGGACAGGACACGGCTACACCTTC
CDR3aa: CASSEGTGHGYTF